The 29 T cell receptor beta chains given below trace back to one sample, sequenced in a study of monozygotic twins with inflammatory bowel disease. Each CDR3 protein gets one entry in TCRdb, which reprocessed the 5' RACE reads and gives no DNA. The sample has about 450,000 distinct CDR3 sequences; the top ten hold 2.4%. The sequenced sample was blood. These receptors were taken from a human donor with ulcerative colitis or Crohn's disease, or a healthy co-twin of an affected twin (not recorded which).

The CDR3 sequence: CASSSAAHYEQYF. The V gene is TRBV6-2 or TRBV6-3, the J gene TRBJ2-7; with no DNA, the TCRdb D assignment of TRBD1 cannot be verified. The CDR3 consists of 13 residues. Germline V gene lookup returns CDR1 MNHEY and CDR2 SVGEGT.

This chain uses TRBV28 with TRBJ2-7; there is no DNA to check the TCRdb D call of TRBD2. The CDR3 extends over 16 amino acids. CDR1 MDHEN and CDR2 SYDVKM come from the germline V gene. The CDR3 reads CASSQTSGRQSYEQYF.

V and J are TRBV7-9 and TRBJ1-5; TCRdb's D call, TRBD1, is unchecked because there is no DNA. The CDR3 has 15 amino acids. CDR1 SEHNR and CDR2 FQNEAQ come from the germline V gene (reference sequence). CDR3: CASSLEGASNQPQHF.

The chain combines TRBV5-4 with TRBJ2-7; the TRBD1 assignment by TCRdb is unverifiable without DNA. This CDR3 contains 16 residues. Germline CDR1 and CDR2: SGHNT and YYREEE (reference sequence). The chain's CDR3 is CASMQGTGGNHYEQYF.

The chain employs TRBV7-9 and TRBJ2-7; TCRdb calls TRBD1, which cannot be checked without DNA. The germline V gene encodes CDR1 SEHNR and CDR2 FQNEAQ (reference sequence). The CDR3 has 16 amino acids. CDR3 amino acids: CASSSPGQMVPYEQYF.

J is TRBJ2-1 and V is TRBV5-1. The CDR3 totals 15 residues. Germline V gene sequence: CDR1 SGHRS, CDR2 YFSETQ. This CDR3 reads CASSTDRSSYNEQFF.

This CDR3 is CASSQGGAWETQYF. This chain uses TRBV4-1 with TRBJ2-5; TCRdb designates TRBD2, a call that cannot be tested without DNA. CDR1 and CDR2 (germline): MGHRA, YSYEKL. The CDR3 is 14 amino acids.

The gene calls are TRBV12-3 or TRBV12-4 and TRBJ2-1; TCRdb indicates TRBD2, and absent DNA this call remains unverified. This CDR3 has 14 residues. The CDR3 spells CASSPGTNYNEQFF.

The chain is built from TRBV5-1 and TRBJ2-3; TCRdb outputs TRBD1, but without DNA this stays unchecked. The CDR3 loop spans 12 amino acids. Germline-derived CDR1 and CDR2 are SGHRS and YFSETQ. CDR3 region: CASNRGQDTQYF.

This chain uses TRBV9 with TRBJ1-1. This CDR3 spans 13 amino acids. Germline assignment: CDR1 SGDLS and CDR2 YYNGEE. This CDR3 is CASSVDPVAEAFF.

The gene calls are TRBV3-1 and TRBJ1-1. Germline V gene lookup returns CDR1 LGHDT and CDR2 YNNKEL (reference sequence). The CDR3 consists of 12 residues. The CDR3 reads CASSPSKGEAFF.

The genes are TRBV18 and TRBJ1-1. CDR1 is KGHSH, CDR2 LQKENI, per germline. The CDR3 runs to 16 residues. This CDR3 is CASSPRGGSASAEAFF.

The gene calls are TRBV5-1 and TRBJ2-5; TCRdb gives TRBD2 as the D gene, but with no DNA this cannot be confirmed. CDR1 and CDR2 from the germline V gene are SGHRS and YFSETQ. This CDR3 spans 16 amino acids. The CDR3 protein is CASSGNGLAGGVSQYF. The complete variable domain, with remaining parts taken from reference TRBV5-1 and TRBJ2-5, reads KAGVTQTPRYLIKTRGQQVTLSCSPISGHRSVSWYQQTPGQGLQFLFEYFSETQRNKGNFPGRFSGRQFSNSRSEMNVSTLELGDSALYLCASSGNGLAGGVSQYFGPGTRLLVL.

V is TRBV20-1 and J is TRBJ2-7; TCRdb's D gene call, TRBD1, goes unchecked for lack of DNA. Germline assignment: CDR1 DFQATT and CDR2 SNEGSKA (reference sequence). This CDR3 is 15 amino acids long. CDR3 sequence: CSAVPGQGVSYEQYF.

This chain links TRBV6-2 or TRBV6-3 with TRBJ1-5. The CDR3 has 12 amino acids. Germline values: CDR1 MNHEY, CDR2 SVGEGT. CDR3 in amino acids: CASTNGDQPQHF.

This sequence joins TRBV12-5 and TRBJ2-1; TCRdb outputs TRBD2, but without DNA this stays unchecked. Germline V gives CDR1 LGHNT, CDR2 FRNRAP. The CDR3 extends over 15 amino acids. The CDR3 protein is CASGSGLAEGDEQFF. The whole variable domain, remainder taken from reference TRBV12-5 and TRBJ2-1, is DARVTQTPRHKVTEMGQEVTMRCQPILGHNTVFWYRQTMMQGLELLAYFRNRAPLDDSGMPKDRFSAEMPDATLATLKIQPSEPRDSAVYFCASGSGLAEGDEQFFGPGTRLTVL.

This CDR3 is CASSEYAGNTIYF. The V and J genes are TRBV6-5 and TRBJ1-3. Germline V gene sequence: CDR1 MNHEY, CDR2 SVGAGI. This CDR3 has 13 amino acids.

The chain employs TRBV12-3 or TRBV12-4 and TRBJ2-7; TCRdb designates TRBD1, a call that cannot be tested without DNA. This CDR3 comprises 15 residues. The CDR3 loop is CASSLRKAGQYEQYF.

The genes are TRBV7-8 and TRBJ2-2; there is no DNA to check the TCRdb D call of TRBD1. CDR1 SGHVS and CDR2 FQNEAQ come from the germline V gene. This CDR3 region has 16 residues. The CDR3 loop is CASSLGSSPMAGELFF.

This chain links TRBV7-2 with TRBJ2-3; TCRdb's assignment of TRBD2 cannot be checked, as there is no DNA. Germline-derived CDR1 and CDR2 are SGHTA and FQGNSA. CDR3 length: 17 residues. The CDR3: CASSPHGRAGGSDTQYF.

The CDR3 here is CASRRAAPSYEQYF. The chain carries TRBV6-1 and TRBJ2-7; the TCRdb call, TRBD2, lacks DNA for checking. CDR3 length: 14 amino acids. CDR1 and CDR2 from the germline V gene are MNHNS and SASEGT.

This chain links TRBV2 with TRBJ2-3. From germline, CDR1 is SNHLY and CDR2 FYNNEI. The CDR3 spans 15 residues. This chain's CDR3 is CASRGLERGTDTQYF.

The CDR3 region is CASSHHRGNSPLHF. The V and J genes are TRBV3-1 and TRBJ1-6; TCRdb outputs TRBD1, but without DNA this stays unchecked. The length of the CDR3 is 14 residues. Germline CDR1 and CDR2: LGHDT and YNNKEL (reference sequence).

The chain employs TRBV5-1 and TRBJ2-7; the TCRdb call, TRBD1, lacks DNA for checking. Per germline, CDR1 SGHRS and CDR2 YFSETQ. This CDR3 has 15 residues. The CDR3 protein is CASSLVQPGNYEQYF.

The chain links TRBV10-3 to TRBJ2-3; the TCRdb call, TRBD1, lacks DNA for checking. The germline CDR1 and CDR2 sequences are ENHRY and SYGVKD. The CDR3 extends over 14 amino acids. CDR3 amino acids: CAISTGTSTDTQYF.

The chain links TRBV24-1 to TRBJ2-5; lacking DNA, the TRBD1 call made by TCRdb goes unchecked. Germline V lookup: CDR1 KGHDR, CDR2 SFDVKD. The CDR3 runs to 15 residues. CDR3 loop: CATSDPGDHRETQYF.

The CDR3 sequence is CASSHDSNEQYF. This rearrangement joins TRBV11-1 to TRBJ2-7; TCRdb returns TRBD1, unconfirmable since there is no DNA. Germline V gene lookup returns CDR1 SGHAT and CDR2 FQDESV (reference sequence). This CDR3 is 12 amino acids long.

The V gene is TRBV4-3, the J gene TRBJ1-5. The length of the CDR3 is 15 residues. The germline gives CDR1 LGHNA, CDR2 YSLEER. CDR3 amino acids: CASSQDRGRDQPQHF.

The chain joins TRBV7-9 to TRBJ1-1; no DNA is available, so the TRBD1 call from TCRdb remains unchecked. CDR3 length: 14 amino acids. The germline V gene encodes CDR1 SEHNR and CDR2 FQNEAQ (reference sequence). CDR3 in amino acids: CASSLRGTEGEAFF.